A single sample gave rise to the 12 T cell receptor beta chains below, sequenced in a study of shared clonotypes between healthy human individuals. Generated by immunoSEQ multiplex PCR, the TCRdb table keeps only in-frame clones and is missing some. This table holds some 1,900,000 clones, over 85% found once. Naive CD8 populations comprised CD45RO-negative cells positively selected for CCR7, excluding terminally differentiated effector memory CD45RA+ cells. The source material was naive CD8+ T cells sorted from blood. All receptors derive from a man aged 18-30 years in good health.

This chain joins TRBV6-6 and TRBJ2-2, with TRBD1 identical over 9 bases. Per germline, CDR1 MNHNY and CDR2 SVGAGI (reference sequence). The length of the CDR3 is 16 residues. Trimming at V came to 5 bases and at J to 7 bases, leaving 11 bases not matched to a gene. CDR3 protein: CASSSRRDRENGELFF. CDR3 DNA sequence: TGTGCCAGCAGTAGCCGTAGGGACAGGGAAAACGGGGAGCTGTTTTTT.

The chain is built from TRBV10-2 and TRBJ2-5; D is perhaps TRBD1 or TRBD2 (5 bases each). The CDR3 has 16 amino acids. The V end was cut by 0 bases, the J end by 4 bases, with 15 bases between. Germline lookup yields CDR1 WSHSY and CDR2 SAAADI. CDR3 sequence reads: CASSESKGWGRETQYF. Written as DNA, the CDR3 is TGCGCCAGCAGTGAGTCGAAGGGTTGGGGACGAGAGACCCAGTACTTC.

The J gene is TRBJ1-2, the V gene TRBV6-5; 9 bases are shared with TRBD1. Germline CDR1 MNHEY, CDR2 SVGAGI. Trimming cost V 0 bases and J 8 bases; bases outside gene matches: 7. The CDR3 runs to 15 residues. CDR3 amino acids: CASSYSGQGRGGYTF. The CDR3 nucleotides are TGTGCCAGCAGTTACTCGGGACAGGGAAGAGGAGGCTACACCTTC.

Comments on this clone: Other DNA sequences in this specimen translate into the identical CDR3. The chain carries TRBV28 and TRBJ1-6; 8 bases map to TRBD1. Germline assignment: CDR1 MDHEN and CDR2 SYDVKM. This CDR3 region has 14 residues. Trimming cost V 4 bases and J 7 bases; bases outside gene matches: 3. The chain's CDR3 is CASSSTGGNSPLHF. Here the CDR3 DNA reads TGTGCCAGCAGTTCCACAGGGGGAAATTCACCCCTCCACTTT.

The chain recombines TRBV4-1 with TRBJ1-3; 7 positions agree with TRBD1. Losses at the gene ends were 0 bases for V and 2 bases for J; bases not matched to a gene: 1. The germline CDR1 and CDR2 sequences are MGHRA and YSYEKL. The CDR3 loop spans 15 amino acids. The CDR3 nucleotides read TGCGCCAGCAGCCAAGAAACAGGGGCTGGAAACACCATATATTTT. Protein sequence: CASSQETGAGNTIYF.

This chain links TRBV14 with TRBJ1-2, with 7 bases matching TRBD1. The length of the CDR3 is 15 residues. Germline V CDR1 and CDR2: SGHDN, FVKESK. Trimming removed 2 bases from V and 6 bases from J; junction bases left unmatched: 9. Written as DNA, the CDR3 is TGTGCCAGCAGCCAAATCCATCAGCAGGGGGATGGCTACACCTTC. Its protein is CASSQIHQQGDGYTF.

The rearrangement uses TRBV7-2 and TRBJ2-7; the match to TRBD2 covers 10 bases. The CDR3 is 16 amino acids. CDR1 and CDR2 from the germline V gene are SGHTA and FQGNSA. The junction had 7 bases not matched to a gene; V was cut back by 3 bases and J by 2 bases. In nucleotides, the CDR3 is TGTGCCAGCAGCTTTGCTAGCGGGGGTATTACCTACGAGCAGTACTTC. Protein sequence: CASSFASGGITYEQYF.

The J gene is TRBJ2-7, the V gene TRBV29-1; D is possibly TRBD1 (6 bases). Germline loops: CDR1 SQVTM, CDR2 ANQGSEA. The CDR3 contains 13 residues. V lost 4 bases and J 0 bases, leaving 10 bases between the germline ends. This CDR3 is CSVVDRSSYEQYF. The CDR3 region has the DNA TGCAGCGTTGTTGACAGGAGCTCCTACGAGCAGTACTTC.

The chain links TRBV11-1 to TRBJ2-7; possibly TRBD2 for D (6 bases). Deletions cut 1 base from V and 2 bases from J, with 12 bases between. Germline V gene lookup returns CDR1 SGHAT and CDR2 FQDESV (reference sequence). This CDR3 is built from 15 residues. CDR3 amino acids: CASSLVGGVAYEQYF. DNA for the CDR3: TGTGCCAGCAGCTTAGTTGGCGGGGTAGCCTACGAGCAGTACTTC.

The CDR3 nucleotides are TGTGCCAGTAGTTTCACGGACAGGCTCCAAGAGACCCAGTACTTC. It is translated as CASSFTDRLQETQYF. V is TRBV19 and J is TRBJ2-5; 7 bases line up with TRBD1. J gave up 1 base and V 5 bases, and 7 bases lay outside the gene matches. Germline values: CDR1 LNHDA, CDR2 SQIVND (reference sequence). CDR3 length equals 15 residues.

This rearrangement joins TRBV10-2 to TRBJ2-7; D perhaps matches TRBD2 (6 bases). The germline gives CDR1 WSHSY, CDR2 SAAADI. Trimming took 3 bases from V and 2 from J, leaving 17 bases between them. The CDR3 loop spans 16 amino acids. The CDR3: CASSETGVSGPYEQYF. The CDR3 region has the DNA TGCGCCAGCAGTGAAACCGGTGTTAGCGGTCCCTACGAGCAGTACTTC.

This clone was found once. The CDR3 sequence: CASSSARTGELFF. The DNA of the CDR3 is TGTGCCAGCAGCTCCGCGAGAACCGGGGAGCTGTTTTTT. The rearrangement uses TRBV11-3 and TRBJ2-2; D remains ambiguous. Germline assignment: CDR1 SGHNT and CDR2 YENEEA. Trimming pared 4 bases from V and 5 bases from J, leaving 8 bases between. The CDR3 totals 13 residues.